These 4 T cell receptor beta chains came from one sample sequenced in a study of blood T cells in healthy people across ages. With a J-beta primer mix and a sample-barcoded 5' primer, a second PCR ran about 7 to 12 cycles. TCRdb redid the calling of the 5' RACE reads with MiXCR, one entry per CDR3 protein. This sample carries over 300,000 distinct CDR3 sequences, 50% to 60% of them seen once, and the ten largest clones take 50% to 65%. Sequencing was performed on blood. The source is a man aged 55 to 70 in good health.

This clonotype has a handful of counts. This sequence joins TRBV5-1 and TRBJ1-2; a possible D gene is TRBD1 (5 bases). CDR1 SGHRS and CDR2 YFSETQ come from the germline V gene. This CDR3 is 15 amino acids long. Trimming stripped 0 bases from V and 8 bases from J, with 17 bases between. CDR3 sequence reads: CASSLGAGPWSGYTF. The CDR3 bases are TGCGCCAGCAGCTTGGGAGCAGGGCCGTGGTCGGGCTACACCTTC.

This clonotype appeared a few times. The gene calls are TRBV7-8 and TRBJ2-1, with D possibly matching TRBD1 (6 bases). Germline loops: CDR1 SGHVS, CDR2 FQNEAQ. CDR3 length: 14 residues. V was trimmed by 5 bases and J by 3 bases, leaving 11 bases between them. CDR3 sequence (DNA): TGTGCCAGCAGCCACAGGGATTTCTACAATGAGCAGTTCTTC. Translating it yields CASSHRDFYNEQFF.

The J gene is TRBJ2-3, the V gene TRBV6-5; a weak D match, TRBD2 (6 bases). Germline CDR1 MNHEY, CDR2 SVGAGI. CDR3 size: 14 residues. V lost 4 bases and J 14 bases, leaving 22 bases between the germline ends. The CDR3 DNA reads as TGTGCCAGCAGTTTCGGAGCAGGGAGGAGATACGCGTATTTT. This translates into CASSFGAGRRYAYF.

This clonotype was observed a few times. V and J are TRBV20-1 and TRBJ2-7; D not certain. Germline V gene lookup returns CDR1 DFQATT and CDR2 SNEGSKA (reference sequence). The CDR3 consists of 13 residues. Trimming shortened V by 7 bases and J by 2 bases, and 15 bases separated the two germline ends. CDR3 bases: TGCAGTGGACTTGAGCGTTTAACCTACGAGCAGTACTTC. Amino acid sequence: CSGLERLTYEQYF.